This TCR beta chain was found in a study of OX40 agonist ivuxolimab in advanced cancers. TCRdb's table, derived via immunoSEQ multiplex PCR, lists solely in-frame clones and lacks some. The repertoire holds 90,000 to 120,000 clones, less than 95% seen once, with roughly 0.66% in the top ten. V dropped 5 bases and J dropped 2; count of bases not matched to a gene: 8. There are 15 residues in the CDR3. From germline, CDR1 is SGHVS and CDR2 FQNEAQ. This receptor was identified in an adult with an advanced solid tumor such as melanoma, head and neck, liver or kidney cancer. The rearrangement joins TRBV7-8 to TRBJ1-2, with 7 nucleotides matching TRBD1. The input for sequencing was CD4+ or CD8+ T cells sorted from blood, taken in a trial of the OX40 agonist ivuxolimab. The CDR3 protein is CASSPPGQPNYGYTF. The CDR3, as DNA: TGTGCCAGCAGCCCTCCGGGACAGCCAAACTATGGCTACACCTTC.